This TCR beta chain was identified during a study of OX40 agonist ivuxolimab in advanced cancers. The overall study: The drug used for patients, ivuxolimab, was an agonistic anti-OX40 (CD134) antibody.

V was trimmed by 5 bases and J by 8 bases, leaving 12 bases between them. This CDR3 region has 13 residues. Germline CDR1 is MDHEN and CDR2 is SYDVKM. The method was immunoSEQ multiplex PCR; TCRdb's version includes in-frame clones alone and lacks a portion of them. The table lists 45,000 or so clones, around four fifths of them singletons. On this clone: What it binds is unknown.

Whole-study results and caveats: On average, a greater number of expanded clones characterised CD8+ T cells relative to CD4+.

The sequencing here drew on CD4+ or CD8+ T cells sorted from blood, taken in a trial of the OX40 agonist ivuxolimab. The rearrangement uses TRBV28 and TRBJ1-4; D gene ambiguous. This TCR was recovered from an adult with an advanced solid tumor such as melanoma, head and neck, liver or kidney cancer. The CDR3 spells CASSPGRSEKLFF. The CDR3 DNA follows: TGTGCCAGCAGTCCCGGGAGATCGGAAAAACTGTTTTTT. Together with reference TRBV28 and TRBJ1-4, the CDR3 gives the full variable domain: DVKVTQSSRYLVKRTGEKVFLECVQDMDHENMFWYRQDPGLGLRLIYFSYDVKMKEKGDIPEGYSVSREKKERFSLILESASTNQTSMYLCASSPGRSEKLFFGSGTQLSVL.